This TCR beta chain was sequenced for a study of shared clonotypes between healthy human individuals. On the study more broadly: Contributing individuals were two females and three males aged 18 to 49.

Assay: immunoSEQ multiplex PCR; the TCRdb copy retains only in-frame clones and omits some. The sample includes about 2 million clones, approximately 94% of them seen just once. Study conclusions and caveats: Non-shared clonotypes displayed generation probabilities falling below those of clonotypes present in all four donors. Sampling was confined to blood; repertoires within tissues likely differ.

Trimming removed 2 bases from V and 3 bases from J, with 4 bases in between. The CDR3 is 13 amino acids. Germline V gene data show CDR1 as SGHVS and CDR2 as FNYEAQ. As for this clone: What it binds is unknown. Other DNA sequences of this sample code for an identical CDR3.

CD8 cells classed as naive were CD45RO-negative and positively selected for CCR7, excluding terminally differentiated effector memory CD45RA+ cells. The chain uses TRBV7-6 and TRBJ2-2; the D is unclear. This TCR was recovered from a man between 18 and 35 years old in good health. The specimen was naive CD8+ T cells sorted from blood. CDR3 DNA: TGTGCCAGCAGCTTAAGGGACACCGGGGAGCTGTTTTTT. This codes for CASSLRDTGELFF.